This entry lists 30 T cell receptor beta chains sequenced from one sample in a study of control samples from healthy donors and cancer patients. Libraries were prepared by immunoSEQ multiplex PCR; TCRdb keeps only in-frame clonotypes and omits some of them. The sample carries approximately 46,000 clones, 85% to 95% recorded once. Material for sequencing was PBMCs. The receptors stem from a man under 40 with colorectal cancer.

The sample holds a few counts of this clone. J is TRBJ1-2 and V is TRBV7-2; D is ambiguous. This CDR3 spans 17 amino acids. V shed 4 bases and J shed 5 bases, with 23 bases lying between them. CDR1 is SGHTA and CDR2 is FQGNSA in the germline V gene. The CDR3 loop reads CASSSHPTSPPRYGYTF. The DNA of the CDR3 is TGTGCCAGCAGCTCCCACCCCACCTCCCCGCCCAGATATGGCTACACCTTC.

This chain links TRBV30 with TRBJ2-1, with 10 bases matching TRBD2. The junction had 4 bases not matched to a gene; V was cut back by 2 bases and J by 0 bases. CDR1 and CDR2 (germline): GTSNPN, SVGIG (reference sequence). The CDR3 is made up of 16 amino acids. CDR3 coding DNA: TGTGCCTGGAGTTTTAGCGGGGGGAGCTCCTACAATGAGCAGTTCTTC. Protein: CAWSFSGGSSYNEQFF.

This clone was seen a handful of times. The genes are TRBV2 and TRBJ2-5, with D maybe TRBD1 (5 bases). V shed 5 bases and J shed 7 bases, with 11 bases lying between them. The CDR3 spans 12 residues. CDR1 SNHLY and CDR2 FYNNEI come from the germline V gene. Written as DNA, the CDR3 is TGTGCCAGCAGTCTCGACAGCTCGACCCAGTACTTC. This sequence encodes CASSLDSSTQYF.

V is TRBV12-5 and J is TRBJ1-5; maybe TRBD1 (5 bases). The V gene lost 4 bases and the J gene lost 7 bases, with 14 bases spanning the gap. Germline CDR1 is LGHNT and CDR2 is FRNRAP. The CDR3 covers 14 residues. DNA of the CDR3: TGTGCTAGTGGTTCCGCCCCGGGGGTACAGCCCCAGCATTTT. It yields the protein CASGSAPGVQPQHF.

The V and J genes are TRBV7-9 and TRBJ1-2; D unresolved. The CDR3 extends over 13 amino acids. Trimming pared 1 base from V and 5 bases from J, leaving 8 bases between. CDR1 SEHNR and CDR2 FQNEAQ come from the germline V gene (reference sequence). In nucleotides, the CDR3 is TGTGCCAGCAGCTTAGGGCTACGTTATGGCTACACCTTC. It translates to CASSLGLRYGYTF.

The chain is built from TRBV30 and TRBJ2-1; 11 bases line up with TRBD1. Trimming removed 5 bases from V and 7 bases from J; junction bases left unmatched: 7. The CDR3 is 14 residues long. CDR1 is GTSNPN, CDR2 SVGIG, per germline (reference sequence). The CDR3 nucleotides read TGTGCCTGGTCCGGGACAGGGGGAAGGAATGAGCAGTTCTTC. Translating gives CAWSGTGGRNEQFF.

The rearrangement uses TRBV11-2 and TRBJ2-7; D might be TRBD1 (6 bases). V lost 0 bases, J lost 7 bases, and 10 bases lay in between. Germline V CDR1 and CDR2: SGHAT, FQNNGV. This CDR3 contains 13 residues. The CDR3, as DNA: TGTGCCAGCAGCTTAGATTGGACAGTGGAGCAGTACGTC. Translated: CASSLDWTVEQYV.

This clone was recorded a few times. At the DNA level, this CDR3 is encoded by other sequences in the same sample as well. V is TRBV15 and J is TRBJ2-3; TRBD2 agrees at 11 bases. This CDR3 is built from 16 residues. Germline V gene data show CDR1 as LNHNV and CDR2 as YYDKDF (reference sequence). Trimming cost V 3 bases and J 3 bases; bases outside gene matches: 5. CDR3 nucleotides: TGTGCCACCAGCAGTCTTTTAGCGGGGGGGACAGATACGCAGTATTTT. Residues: CATSSLLAGGTDTQYF.

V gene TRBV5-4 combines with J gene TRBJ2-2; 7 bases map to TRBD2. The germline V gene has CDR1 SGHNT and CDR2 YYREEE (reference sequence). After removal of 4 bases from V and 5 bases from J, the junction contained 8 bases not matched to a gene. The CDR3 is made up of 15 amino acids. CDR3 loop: CASSRRAGNTGELFF. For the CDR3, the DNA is TGTGCCAGCAGCCGCCGAGCGGGGAATACCGGGGAGCTGTTTTTT.

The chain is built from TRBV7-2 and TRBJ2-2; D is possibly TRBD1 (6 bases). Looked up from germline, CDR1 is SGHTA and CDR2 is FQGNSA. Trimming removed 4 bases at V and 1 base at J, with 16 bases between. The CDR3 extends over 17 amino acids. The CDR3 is CASSSPSGTRNTGELFF. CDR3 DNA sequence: TGTGCCAGCAGCTCTCCATCCGGGACAAGGAACACCGGGGAGCTGTTTTTT.

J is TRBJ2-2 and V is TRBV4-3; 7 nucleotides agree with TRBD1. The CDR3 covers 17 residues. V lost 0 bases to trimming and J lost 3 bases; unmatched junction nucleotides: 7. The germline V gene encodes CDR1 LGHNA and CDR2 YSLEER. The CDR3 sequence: CASSQDPSTGYTGELFF. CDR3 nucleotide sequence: TGCGCCAGCAGCCAAGATCCGTCGACAGGGTACACCGGGGAGCTGTTTTTT.

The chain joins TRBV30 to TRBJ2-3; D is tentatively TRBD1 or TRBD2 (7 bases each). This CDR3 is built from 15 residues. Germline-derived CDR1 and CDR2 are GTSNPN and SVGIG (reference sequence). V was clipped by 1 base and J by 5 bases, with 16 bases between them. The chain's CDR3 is CAWSAGGGPLDTQYF. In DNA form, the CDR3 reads TGTGCCTGGAGTGCAGGGGGGGGGCCCCTAGATACGCAGTATTTT.

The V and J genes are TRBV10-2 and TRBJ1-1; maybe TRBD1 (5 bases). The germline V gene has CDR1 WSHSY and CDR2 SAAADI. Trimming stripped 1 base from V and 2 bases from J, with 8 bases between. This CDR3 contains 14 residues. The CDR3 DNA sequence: TGCGCCAGCAGTGAGTTTCAGGGAAACACTGAAGCTTTCTTT. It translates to CASSEFQGNTEAFF.

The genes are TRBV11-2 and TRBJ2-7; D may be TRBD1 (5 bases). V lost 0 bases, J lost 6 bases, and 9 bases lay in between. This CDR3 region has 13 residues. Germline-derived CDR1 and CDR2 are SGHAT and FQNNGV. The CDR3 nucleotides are TGTGCCAGCAGCTTAGACAGGGTTTCCGAGCAGTACTTC. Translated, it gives CASSLDRVSEQYF.

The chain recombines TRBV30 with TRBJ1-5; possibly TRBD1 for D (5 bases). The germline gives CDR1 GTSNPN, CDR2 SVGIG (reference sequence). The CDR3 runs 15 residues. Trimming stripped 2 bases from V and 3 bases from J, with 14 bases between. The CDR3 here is CAWSIPGRNNQPQHF. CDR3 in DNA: TGTGCCTGGAGTATCCCGGGACGAAACAATCAGCCCCAGCATTTT.

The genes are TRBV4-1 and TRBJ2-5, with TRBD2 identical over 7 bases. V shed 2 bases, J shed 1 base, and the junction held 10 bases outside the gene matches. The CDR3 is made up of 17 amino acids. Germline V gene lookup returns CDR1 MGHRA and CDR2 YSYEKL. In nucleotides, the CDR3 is TGCGCCAGCAGCCAACCCTCAGCGGGGCAGTCCCAAGAGACCCAGTACTTC. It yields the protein CASSQPSAGQSQETQYF.

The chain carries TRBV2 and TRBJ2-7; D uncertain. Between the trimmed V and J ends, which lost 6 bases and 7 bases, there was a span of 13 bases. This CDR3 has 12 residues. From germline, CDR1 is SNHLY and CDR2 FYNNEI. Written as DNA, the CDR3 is TGTGCCAGCAGGGAGCCACTTTGGGAGCAGTACTTC. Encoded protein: CASREPLWEQYF.

Here the CDR3 reads CSVIPADQETQYF. CDR3 nucleotide sequence: TGCAGCGTTATTCCGGCAGACCAAGAGACCCAGTACTTC. V is TRBV29-1 and J is TRBJ2-5; D is unclear. V was shortened by 5 bases and J by 0 bases, with 10 bases between the two germline ends. The germline V gene encodes CDR1 SQVTM and CDR2 ANQGSEA. CDR3 length: 13 amino acids.

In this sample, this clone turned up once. CDR3 in amino acids: CASSGVGRKLFF. CDR3 DNA sequence: TGTGCCAGCAGTGGTGTTGGGAGAAAACTGTTTTTT. The V and J genes are TRBV12-3 or TRBV12-4 and TRBJ1-4; D ambiguous. There are 12 residues in the CDR3. The V and J ends lost 5 bases and 10 bases respectively, with 11 bases between them.

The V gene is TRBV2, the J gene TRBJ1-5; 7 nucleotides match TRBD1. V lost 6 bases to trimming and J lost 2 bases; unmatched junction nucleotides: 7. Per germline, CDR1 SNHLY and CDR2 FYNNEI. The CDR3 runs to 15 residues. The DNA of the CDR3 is TGTGCCAGCAGCCCGGACAGGAACCGCAATCAGCCCCAGCATTTT. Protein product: CASSPDRNRNQPQHF.

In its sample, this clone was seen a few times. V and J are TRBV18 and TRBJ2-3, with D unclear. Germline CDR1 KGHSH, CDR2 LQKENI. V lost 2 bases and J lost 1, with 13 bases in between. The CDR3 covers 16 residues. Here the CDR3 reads CASSPFRKERTDTQYF. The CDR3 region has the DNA TGTGCCAGCTCACCATTCAGGAAGGAACGCACAGATACGCAGTATTTT.

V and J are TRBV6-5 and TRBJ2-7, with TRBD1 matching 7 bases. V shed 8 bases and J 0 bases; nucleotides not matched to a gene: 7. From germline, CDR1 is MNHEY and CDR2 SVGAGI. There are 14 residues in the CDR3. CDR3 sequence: CASSQGRNSYEQYF. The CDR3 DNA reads TGTGCCAGCTCACAGGGGCGGAACTCCTACGAGCAGTACTTC.

The CDR3 DNA sequence: TGTGCCAGCAGCCTAGGACAGGAAGCTTTCTTT. Residues: CASSLGQEAFF. The V gene is TRBV12-3 or TRBV12-4, the J gene TRBJ1-1; possibly TRBD1 for D (6 bases). The CDR3 runs 11 residues. V was cut by 6 bases and J by 8 bases, with 10 bases left in between.

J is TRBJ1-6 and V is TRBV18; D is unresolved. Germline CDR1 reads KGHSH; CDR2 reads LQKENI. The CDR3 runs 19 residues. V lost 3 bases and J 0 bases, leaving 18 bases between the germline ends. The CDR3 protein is CASSPTHSQHSSYNSPLHF. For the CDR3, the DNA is TGTGCCAGCTCACCGACACATTCCCAGCACAGCTCCTATAATTCACCCCTCCACTTT.

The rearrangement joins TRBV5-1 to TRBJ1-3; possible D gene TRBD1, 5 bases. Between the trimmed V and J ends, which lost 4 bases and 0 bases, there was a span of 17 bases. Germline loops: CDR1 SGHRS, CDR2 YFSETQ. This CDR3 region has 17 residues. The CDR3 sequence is CASSTGLIQVSGNTIYF. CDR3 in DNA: TGCGCCAGCAGCACTGGACTGATACAGGTCTCTGGAAACACCATATATTTT.

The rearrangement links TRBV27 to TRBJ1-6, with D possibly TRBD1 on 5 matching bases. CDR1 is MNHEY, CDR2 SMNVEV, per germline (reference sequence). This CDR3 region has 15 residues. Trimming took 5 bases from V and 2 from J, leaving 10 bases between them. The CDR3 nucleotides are TGTGCCAGCAGTGATTGGGGGGCCTATAATTCACCCCTCCACTTT. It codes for CASSDWGAYNSPLHF.

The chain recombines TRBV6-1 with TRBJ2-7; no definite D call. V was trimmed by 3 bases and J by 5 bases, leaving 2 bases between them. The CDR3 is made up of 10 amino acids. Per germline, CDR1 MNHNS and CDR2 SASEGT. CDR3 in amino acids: CASSDNEQYV. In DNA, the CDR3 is TGTGCCAGCAGTGATAACGAGCAGTACGTC.

The CDR3 spells CASSEAVAAPQGEYF. The CDR3 bases are TGTGCCAGCAGTGAAGCTGTGGCGGCCCCCCAGGGCGAGTACTTC. The chain couples TRBV6-1 to TRBJ2-7, with a possible D match to TRBD1 (5 bases). The ends were cut back, 0 bases at V and 11 bases at J, with 20 bases in the middle. CDR3 size: 15 residues. The germline CDR1 and CDR2 sequences are MNHNS and SASEGT.

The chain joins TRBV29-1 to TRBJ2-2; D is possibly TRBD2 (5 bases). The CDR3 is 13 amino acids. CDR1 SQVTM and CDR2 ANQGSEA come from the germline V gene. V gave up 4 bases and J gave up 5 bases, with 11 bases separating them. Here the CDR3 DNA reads TGCAGCGTTGCAAGATCGGGGACCGGGGAGCTGTTTTTT. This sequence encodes CSVARSGTGELFF.

CDR3 sequence reads: CASSYGQSQETQYF. CDR3 DNA: TGTGCCAGCAGTTACGGACAGTCCCAAGAGACCCAGTACTTC. The chain recombines TRBV6-6 with TRBJ2-5; a weak D match, TRBD1 (6 bases). V was shortened by 2 bases and J by 1 base, with 8 bases between the two germline ends. Germline CDR1 is MNHNY and CDR2 is SVGAGI (reference sequence). CDR3 length: 14 amino acids.